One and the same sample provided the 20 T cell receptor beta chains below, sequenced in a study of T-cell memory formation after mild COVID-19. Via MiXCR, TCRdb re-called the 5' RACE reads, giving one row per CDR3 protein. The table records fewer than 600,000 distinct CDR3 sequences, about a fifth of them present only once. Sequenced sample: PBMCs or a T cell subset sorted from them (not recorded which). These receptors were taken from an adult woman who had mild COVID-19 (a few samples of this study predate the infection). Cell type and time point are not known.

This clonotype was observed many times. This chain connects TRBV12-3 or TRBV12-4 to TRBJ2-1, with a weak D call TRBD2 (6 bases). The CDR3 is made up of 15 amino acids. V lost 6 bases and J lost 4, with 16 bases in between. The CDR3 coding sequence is TGTGCCAGCAGCTTGGGGGGACTCCCATACAATGAGCAGTTCTTC. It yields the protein CASSLGGLPYNEQFF.

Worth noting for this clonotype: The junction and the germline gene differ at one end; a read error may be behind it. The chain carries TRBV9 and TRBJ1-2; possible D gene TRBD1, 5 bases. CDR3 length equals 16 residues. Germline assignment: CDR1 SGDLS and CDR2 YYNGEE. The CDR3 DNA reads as TGTTCCAGCAGCGTAGACGGGGGGTCTGATAACTATGGCTACACCTTC. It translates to CSSSVDGGSDNYGYTF.

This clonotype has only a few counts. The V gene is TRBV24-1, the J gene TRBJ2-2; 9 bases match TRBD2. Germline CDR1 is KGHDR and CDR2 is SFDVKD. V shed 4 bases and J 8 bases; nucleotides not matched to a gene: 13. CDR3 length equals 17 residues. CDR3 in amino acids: CATSDPPRVAGAGELFF. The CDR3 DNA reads TGTGCCACCAGTGACCCTCCCAGGGTAGCGGGAGCGGGGGAGCTGTTTTTT.

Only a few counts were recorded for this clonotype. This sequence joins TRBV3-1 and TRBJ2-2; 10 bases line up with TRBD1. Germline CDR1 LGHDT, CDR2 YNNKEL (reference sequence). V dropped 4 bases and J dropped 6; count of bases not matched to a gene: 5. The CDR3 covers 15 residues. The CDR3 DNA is TGTGCCAGCAGCCGGAGGACAGGGGGATCCGGGGAGCTGTTTTTT. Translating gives CASSRRTGGSGELFF.

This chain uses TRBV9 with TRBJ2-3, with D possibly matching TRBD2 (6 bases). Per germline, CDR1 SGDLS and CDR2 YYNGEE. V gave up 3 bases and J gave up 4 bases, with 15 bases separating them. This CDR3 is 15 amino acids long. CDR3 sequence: CASSARGRFADTQYF. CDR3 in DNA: TGTGCCAGCAGCGCGCGGGGAAGGTTCGCAGATACGCAGTATTTT.

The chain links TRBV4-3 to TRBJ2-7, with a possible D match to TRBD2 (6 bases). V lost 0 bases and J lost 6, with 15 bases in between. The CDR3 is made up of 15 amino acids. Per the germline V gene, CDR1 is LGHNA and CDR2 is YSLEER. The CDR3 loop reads CASSQDRRASGEQYF. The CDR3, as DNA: TGCGCCAGCAGCCAAGATAGGAGGGCGTCTGGCGAGCAGTACTTC.

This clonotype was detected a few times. The CDR3 DNA follows: TGTGCCAGCAGCTCGGGGGACAGGCAGTTTGATGAAAAACTGTTTTTT. As protein: CASSSGDRQFDEKLFF. J is TRBJ1-4 and V is TRBV7-2, with 8 bases lining up with TRBD1. In germline, CDR1 is SGHTA, CDR2 FQGNSA. With V trimmed by 4 bases and J by 6 bases, 10 bases remained unmatched. This CDR3 spans 16 amino acids.

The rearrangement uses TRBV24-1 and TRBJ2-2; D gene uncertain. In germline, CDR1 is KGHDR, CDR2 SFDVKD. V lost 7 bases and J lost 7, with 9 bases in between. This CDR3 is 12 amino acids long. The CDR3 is CATRRGGGELFF. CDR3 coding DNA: TGTGCCACCAGAAGAGGCGGCGGGGAGCTGTTTTTT.

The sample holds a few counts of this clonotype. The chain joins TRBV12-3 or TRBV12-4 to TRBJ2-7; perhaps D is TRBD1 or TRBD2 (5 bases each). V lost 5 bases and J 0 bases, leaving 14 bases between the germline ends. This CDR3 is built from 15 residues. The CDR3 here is CASSPTGASSYEQYF. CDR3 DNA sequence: TGTGCCAGCAGTCCTACCGGGGCCTCCTCCTACGAGCAGTACTTC.

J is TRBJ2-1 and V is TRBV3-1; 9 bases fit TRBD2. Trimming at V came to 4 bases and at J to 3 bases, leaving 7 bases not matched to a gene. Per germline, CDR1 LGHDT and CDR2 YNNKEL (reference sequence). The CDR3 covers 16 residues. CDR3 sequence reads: CASSPGGSGSYNEQFF. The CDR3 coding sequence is TGTGCCAGCAGCCCGGGGGGTAGCGGGAGCTACAATGAGCAGTTCTTC.

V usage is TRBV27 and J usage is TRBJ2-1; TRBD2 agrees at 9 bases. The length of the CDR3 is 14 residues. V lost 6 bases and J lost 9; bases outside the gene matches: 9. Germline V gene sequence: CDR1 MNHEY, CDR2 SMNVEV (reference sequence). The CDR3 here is CASSFLSREGEQFF. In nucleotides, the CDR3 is TGTGCCAGCAGCTTCTTGTCGCGGGAGGGTGAGCAGTTCTTC.

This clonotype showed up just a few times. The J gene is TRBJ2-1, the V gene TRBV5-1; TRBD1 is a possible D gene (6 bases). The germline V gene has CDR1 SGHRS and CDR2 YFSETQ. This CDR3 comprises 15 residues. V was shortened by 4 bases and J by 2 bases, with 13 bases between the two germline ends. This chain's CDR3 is CASSADGQTYNEQFF. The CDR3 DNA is TGCGCCAGCAGCGCCGACGGACAGACCTACAATGAGCAGTTCTTC.

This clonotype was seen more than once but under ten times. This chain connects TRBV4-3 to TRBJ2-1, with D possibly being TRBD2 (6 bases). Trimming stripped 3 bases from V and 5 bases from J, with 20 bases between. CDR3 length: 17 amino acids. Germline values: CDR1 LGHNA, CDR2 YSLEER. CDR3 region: CASSHGTPYPVNNEQFF. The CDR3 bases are TGCGCCAGCAGCCACGGGACTCCTTACCCCGTAAACAATGAGCAGTTCTTC.

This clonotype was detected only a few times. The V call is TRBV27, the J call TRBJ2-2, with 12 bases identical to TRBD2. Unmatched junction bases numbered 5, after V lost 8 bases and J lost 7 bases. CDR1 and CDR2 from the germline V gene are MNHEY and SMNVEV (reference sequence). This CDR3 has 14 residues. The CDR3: CASGLAGRSGELFF. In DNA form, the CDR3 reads TGTGCCAGCGGACTAGCGGGGAGGAGCGGGGAGCTGTTTTTT.

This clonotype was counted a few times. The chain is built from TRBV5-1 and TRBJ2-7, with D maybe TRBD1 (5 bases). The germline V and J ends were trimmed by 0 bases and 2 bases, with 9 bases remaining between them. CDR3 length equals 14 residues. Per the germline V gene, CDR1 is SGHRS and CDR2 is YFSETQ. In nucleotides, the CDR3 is TGCGCCAGCAGCTTGGAGGGGCCCGCCTACGAGCAGTACTTC. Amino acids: CASSLEGPAYEQYF.

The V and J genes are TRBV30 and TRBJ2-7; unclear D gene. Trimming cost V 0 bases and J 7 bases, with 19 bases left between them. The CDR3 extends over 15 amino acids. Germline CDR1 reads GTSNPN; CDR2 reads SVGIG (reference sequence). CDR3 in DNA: TGTGCCTGGAGTGTTGGAAGACGAGGCCGAAGGGAGCAGTACTTC. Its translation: CAWSVGRRGRREQYF.

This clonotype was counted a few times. The CDR3 DNA follows: TGTGCCAGCAGTTTCGGGACAGGGGACAATCAGCCCCAGCATTTT. Amino acid sequence: CASSFGTGDNQPQHF. This chain uses TRBV12-3 or TRBV12-4 with TRBJ1-5, with TRBD1 matching over 10 bases. The CDR3 contains 15 residues. The J segment lost 3 bases and the V segment lost 3 bases, leaving 2 bases of the junction unmatched.

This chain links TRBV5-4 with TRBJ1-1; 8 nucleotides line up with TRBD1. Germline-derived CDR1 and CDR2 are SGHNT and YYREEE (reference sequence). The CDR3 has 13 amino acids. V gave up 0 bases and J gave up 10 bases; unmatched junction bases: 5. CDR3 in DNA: TGTGCCAGCAGCTTGGGCGGGACAGGCCGAGCTTTCTTT. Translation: CASSLGGTGRAFF.

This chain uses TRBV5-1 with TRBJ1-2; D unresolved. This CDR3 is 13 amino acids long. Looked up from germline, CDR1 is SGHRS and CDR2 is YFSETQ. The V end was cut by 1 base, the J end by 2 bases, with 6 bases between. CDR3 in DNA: TGCGCCAGCAGCTTGAACGCAAACTATGGCTACACCTTC. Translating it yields CASSLNANYGYTF.

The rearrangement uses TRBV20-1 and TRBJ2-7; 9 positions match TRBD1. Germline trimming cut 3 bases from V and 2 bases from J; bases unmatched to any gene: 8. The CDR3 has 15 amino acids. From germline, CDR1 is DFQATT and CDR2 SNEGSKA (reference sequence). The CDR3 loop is CSASSVDRGAYEQYF. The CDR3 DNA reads TGCAGTGCTAGTTCCGTAGACAGGGGGGCCTACGAGCAGTACTTC.